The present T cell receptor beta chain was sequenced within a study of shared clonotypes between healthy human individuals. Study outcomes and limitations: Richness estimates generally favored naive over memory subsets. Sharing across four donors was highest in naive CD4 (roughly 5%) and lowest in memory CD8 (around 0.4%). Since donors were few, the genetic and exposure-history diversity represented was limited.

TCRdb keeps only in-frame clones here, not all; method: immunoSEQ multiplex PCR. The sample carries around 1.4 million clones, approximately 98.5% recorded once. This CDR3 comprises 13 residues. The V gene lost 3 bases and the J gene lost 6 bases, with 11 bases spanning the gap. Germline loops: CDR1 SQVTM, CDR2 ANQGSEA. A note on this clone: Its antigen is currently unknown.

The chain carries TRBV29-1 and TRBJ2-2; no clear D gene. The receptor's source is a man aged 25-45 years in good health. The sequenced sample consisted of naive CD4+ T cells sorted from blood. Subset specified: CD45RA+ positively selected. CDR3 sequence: CSVDPRVSGELFF. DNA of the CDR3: TGCAGCGTTGACCCCCGGGTGTCCGGGGAGCTGTTTTTT.